The clone carrying this TCR beta chain was recorded many times. Antigen: not known. The CDR3 regions of TCR beta were amplified from RNA transcripts. First-round RT-PCR targeting the TCR CDR3 was performed with the HTBI primer set. TCRdb re-called the multiplex PCR reads with MiXCR, one entry per CDR3 protein. The profile shows 90,000 to 120,000 distinct CDR3 sequences, approximately 16% of them singletons. Not enrolled were patients with uncontrolled infection, other autoimmune disease, pregnancy or lactation. This entry comes from a study of T cells in Graves' hyperthyroidism and ophthalmopathy. Findings of the study overall: Progression to ophthalmopathy was predicted a median of about six months early.

Trimming stripped 4 bases from V and 9 bases from J, with 16 bases between. This CDR3 comprises 14 residues. The source of this sequence is a woman aged 50 to 60 with Graves' hyperthyroidism. The material sequenced was blood. The chain links TRBV12-3 or TRBV12-4 to TRBJ2-1, with no clear D. CDR3 in amino acids: CASSSHSLAGEQFF. CDR3 sequence (DNA): TGTGCCAGCAGTTCCCACTCCCTCGCAGGTGAGCAGTTCTTC.